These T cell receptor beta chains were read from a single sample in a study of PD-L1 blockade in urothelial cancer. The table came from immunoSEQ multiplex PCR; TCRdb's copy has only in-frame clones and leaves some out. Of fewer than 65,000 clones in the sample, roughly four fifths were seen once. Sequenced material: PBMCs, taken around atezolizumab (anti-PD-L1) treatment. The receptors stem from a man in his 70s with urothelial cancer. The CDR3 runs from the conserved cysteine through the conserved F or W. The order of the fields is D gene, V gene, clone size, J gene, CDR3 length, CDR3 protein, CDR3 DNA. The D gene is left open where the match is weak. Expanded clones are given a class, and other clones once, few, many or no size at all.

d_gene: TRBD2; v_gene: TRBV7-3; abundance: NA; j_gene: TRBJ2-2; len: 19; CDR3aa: CASSLTSLAGGPGGGELFF; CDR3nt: TGTGCCAGCAGCTTAACATCACTAGCGGGAGGTCCGGGTGGCGGGGAGCTGTTTTTT
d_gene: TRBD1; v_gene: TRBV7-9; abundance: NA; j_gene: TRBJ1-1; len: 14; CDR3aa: CASRPPGTAVGAFF; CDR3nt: TGTGCCAGCAGACCCCCTGGGACAGCTGTTGGAGCTTTCTTT
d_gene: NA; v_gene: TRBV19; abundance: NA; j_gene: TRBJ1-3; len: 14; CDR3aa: CASTLGASGNTIYF; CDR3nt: TGTGCCAGTACTCTAGGTGCCTCTGGAAACACCATATATTTT
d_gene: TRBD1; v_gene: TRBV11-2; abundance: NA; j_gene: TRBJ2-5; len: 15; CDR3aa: CASSLGSGGEETQYF; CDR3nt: TGTGCCAGCAGCTTAGGGTCAGGGGGAGAAGAGACCCAGTACTTC
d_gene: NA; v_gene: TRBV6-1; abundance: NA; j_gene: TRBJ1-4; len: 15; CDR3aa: CASSDRGRSNEKLFF; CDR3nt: TGTGCCAGCAGTGATAGAGGAAGGAGTAATGAAAAACTGTTTTTT
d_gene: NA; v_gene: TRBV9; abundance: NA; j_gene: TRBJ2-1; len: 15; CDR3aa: CASSVAEESYNEQFF; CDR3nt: TGTGCCAGCAGCGTAGCGGAGGAGTCCTACAATGAGCAGTTCTTC
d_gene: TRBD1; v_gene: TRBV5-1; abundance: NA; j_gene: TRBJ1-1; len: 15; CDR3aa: CASSLARTGYTEAFF; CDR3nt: TGCGCCAGCAGCTTGGCCCGGACAGGGTATACTGAAGCTTTCTTT
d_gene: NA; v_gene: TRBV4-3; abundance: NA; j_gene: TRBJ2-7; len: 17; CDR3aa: CASSQDVGRGTYGEQYF; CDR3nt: TGCGCCAGCAGCCAAGATGTCGGTAGGGGGACCTACGGCGAGCAGTACTTC
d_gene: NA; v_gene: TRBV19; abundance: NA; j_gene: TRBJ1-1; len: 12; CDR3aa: CASTSRWAEAFF; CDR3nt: TGTGCCAGTACGTCGCGGTGGGCTGAAGCTTTCTTT
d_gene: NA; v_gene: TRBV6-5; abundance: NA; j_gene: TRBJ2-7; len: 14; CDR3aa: CASKDSISLHEQYF; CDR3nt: TGTGCCAGCAAAGACAGCATCTCACTCCACGAGCAGTACTTC
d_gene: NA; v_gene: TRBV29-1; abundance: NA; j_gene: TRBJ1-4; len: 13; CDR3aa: CSVEDGGDGKLFF; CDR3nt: TGCAGCGTTGAAGATGGCGGCGACGGGAAACTGTTTTTT
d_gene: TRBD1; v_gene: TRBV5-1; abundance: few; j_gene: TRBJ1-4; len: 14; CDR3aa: CASSTTGSNEKLFF; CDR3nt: TGCGCCAGCAGCACGACAGGGTCTAATGAAAAACTGTTTTTT
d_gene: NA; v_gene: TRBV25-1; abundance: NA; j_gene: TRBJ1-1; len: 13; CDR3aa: CASSNTGRTEAFF; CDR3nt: TGTGCCAGCAGTAATACAGGACGGACTGAAGCTTTCTTT
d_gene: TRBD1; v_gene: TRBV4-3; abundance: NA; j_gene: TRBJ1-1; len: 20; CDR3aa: CASSQGSTLRQGHMNTEAFF; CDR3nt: TGCGCCAGCAGCCAAGGGTCAACTCTCAGACAGGGGCACATGAACACTGAAGCTTTCTTT
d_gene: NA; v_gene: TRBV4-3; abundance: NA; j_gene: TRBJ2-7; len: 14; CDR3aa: CASSPERSGAEQYF; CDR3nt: TGCGCCAGCAGCCCGGAGCGGTCGGGCGCCGAGCAGTACTTC
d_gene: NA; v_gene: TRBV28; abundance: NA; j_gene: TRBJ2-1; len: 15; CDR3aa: CASSFWKRDLNEQFF; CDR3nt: TGTGCCAGCAGTTTTTGGAAGCGTGATTTAAATGAGCAGTTCTTC
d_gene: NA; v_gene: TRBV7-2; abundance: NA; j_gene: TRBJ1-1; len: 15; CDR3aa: CASSPQGYRDTEAFF; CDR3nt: TGTGCCAGCAGCCCCCAGGGTTATAGGGACACTGAAGCTTTCTTT
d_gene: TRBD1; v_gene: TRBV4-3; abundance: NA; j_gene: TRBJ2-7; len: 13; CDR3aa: CASSLNRGDEQYF; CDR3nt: TGCGCCAGCAGCCTCAACAGGGGCGACGAGCAGTACTTC
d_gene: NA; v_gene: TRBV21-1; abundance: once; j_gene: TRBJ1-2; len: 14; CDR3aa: CASSRRQGAQGYTF; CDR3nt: TGTGCCAGCAGCAGGAGACAGGGGGCGCAGGGCTACACCTTC
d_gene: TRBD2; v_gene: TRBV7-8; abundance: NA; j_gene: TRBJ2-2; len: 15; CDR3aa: CASSPRETAAGELFF; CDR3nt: TGTGCCAGCAGCCCGCGGGAGACTGCAGCCGGGGAGCTGTTTTTT
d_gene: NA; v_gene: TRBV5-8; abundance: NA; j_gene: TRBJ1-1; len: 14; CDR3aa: CASSFEIGGTEAFF; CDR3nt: TGTGCCAGCAGCTTTGAAATCGGGGGCACTGAAGCTTTCTTT
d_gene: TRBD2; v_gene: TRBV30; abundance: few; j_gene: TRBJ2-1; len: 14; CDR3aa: CAWSVGGGRGEQFF; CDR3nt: TGTGCCTGGAGTGTCGGCGGGGGGAGGGGTGAGCAGTTCTTC
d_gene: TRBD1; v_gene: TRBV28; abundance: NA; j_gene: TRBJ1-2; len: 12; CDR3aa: CVSSGGPYGYTF; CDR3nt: TGTGTCTCCTCAGGGGGCCCCTATGGCTACACCTTC
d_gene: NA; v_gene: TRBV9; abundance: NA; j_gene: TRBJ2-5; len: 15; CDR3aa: CASSVSDSLGETQYF; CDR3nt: TGTGCCAGCAGCGTCTCAGACAGTCTCGGCGAGACCCAGTACTTC
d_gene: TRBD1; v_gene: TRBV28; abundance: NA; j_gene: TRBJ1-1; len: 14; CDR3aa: CASSLGQGDTEAFF; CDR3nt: TGTGCCAGCAGTCTGGGACAGGGGGACACTGAAGCTTTCTTT
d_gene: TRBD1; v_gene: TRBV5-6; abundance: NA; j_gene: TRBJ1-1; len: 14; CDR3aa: CASSEQGGDTEAFF; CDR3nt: TGTGCCAGCAGCGAACAGGGGGGGGACACTGAAGCTTTCTTT
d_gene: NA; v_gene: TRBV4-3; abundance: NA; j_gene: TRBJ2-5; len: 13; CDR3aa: CASSQYRGETQYF; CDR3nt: TGCGCCAGCAGCCAATACAGAGGGGAGACCCAGTACTTC
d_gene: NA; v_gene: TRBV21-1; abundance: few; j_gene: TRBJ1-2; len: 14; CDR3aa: CASSKWCVDYGYTF; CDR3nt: TGTGCCAGCAGCAAATGGTGCGTTGACTATGGCTACACCTTC
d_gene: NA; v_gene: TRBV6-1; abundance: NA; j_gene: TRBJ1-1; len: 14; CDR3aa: CASNTGHLNTEAFF; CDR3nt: TGTGCCAGCAACACGGGACACCTGAACACTGAAGCTTTCTTT
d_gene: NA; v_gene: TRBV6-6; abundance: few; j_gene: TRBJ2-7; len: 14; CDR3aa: CASRRQDLSHEQYF; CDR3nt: TGTGCCAGCAGAAGACAGGACTTGTCCCACGAGCAGTACTTC
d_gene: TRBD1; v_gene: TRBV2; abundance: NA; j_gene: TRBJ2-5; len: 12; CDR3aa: CASGQGRETQYF; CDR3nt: TGTGCCAGCGGACAGGGAAGAGAGACCCAGTACTTC
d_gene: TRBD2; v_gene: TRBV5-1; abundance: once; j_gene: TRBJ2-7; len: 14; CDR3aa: CASSLTGGNYEQYF; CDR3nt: TGCGCCAGCAGCTTGACGGGAGGTAACTACGAGCAGTACTTC
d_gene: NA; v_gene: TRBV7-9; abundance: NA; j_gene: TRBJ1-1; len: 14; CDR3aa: CASSLGQVNTEAFF; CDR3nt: TGTGCCAGCAGCTTAGGACAGGTGAACACTGAAGCTTTCTTT
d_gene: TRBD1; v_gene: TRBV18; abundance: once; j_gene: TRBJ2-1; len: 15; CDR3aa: CASSIGTVWGNEQFF; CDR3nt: TGTGCCAGCTCAATAGGGACAGTTTGGGGCAATGAGCAGTTCTTC
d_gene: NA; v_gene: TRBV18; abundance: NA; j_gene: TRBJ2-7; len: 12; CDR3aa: CASSASNYEQYF; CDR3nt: TGTGCCAGCTCAGCGAGCAACTACGAGCAGTACTTC
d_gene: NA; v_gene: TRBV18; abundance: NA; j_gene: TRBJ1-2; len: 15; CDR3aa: CASSPENRATYGYTF; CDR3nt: TGTGCCAGCTCACCAGAGAACAGGGCGACCTATGGCTACACCTTC
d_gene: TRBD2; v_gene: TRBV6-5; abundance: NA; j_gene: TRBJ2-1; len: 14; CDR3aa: CASSYQRGSDEQFF; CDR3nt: TGTGCCAGCAGTTATCAGCGGGGGAGTGATGAGCAGTTCTTC
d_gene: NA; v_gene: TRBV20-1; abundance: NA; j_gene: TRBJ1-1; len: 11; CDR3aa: CSAKIDREAFF; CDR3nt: TGCAGTGCGAAAATCGACAGGGAAGCTTTCTTT
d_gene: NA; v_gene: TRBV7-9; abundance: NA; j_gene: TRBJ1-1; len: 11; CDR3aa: CASSPGTEAFF; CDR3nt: TGTGCCAGCAGCCCCGGGACTGAAGCTTTCTTT
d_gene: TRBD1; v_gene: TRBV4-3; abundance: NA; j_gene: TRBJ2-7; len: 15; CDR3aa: CASSQDIDRGYEQYF; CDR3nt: TGCGCCAGCAGCCAAGATATAGACAGGGGTTACGAGCAGTACTTC
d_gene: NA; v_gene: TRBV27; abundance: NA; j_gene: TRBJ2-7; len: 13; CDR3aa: CASSHRESYEQYF; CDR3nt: TGTGCCAGCAGCCACAGGGAATCCTACGAGCAGTACTTC
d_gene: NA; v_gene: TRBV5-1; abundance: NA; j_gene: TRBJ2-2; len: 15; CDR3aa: CASSWATGSPGELFF; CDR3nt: TGCGCCAGCAGCTGGGCCACAGGGTCCCCCGGGGAGCTGTTTTTT
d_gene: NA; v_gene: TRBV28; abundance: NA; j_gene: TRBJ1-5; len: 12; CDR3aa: CASSLLSQPQHF; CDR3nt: TGTGCCAGCAGTTTATTATCCCAGCCCCAGCATTTT
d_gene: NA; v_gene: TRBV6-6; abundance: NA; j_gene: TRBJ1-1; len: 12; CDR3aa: CASSYTETEAFF; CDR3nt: TGTGCCAGCAGTTACACCGAGACTGAAGCTTTCTTT
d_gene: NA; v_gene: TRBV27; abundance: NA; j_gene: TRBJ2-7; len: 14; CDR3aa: CASSLKPRSYEQYF; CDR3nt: TGTGCCAGCAGTTTAAAACCGCGATCCTACGAGCAGTACTTC
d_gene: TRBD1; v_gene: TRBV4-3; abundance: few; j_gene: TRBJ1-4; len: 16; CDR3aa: CASSQGAGTGGEKLFF; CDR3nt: TGCGCCAGCAGCCAAGGTGCCGGGACAGGGGGTGAAAAACTGTTTTTT
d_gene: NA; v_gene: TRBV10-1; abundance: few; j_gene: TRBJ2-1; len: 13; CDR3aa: CASSESRVGEQFF; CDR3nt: TGCGCCAGCAGTGAGTCGAGGGTCGGGGAGCAGTTCTTC
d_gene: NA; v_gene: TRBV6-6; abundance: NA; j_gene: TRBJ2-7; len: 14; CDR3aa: CASRETASTYEQYF; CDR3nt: TGTGCCAGCAGAGAGACTGCGTCGACCTACGAGCAGTACTTC